This T cell receptor (beta chain) appears in the sequencing data of a study of blood T cells in healthy people across ages (dated by TCRdb to between 2015 and 2017). For context, the study as a whole: Template switching captured roughly one uniquely barcoded TCR beta cDNA molecule per two T cells in model experiments. Age-related changes in TCR beta repertoire diversity were measured in the study by deep sequencing normalized with unique cDNA molecular identifiers. Four age groups were formed from the donors: young (average approximately 17 years), middle-aged (approximately 40), aged (around 68) and long-lived (about 80). Donors of different ages were randomly distributed across sequencing lanes to avoid experimental bias. For two donors (one aged 18 to 29 and one aged 80 or older), the study analyzed two additional independent replicas of 1 million unique cDNA reads from the same blood draw.

Receptor amplification or capture employed 5' RACE. The reads were generated on an Illumina HiSeq 2500. The second PCR ran for roughly 7 to 11 cycles and used a J-beta primer mix along with a sample-barcoded 5' primer. Each TCR beta cDNA molecule received a unique molecular identifier from a template-switch 5' adaptor carrying 12 random nucleotides. Each sample yielded at least 3 million CDR3-containing paired-end reads. First-strand cDNA was synthesized from all RNA with the Mint cDNA synthesis kit, primed by a TRBC-specific oligonucleotide. Following uracil-DNA glycosylase treatment, a first 18-cycle PCR with universal primers M1SS and BC2_uni_R was performed on all cDNA. In the authors' own workflow: For normalization, 1 million high-quality reads, each with a distinct molecular identifier, were randomly selected from each sample. Reads with shared molecular identifiers were discarded instead of being binned into consensus sequences. CDR3 identification, clonotype clustering and error correction used MiTCR with a Q25 quality threshold and the strictest error-elimination algorithm. Lower-bound total TCR beta diversity was estimated with a nonparametric unseen species model using Euler transformation. TCRdb's own reprocessing of the public reads used fastp at Q25 and MiXCR and kept productive beta chains. Each entry merges the rows of one CDR3 protein and shows their most common DNA and genes. The V and J calls, along with clone size, are taken from TCRdb and not from the paper's own processing. In all, the sample holds 850,000 to 1,000,000 distinct CDR3 sequences, and around 48% of those were seen once. The leading ten clones occupy around an eighth of the sample.

From the germline V gene, CDR1 is SGHRS and CDR2 is YFSETQ. The CDR3 contains 16 residues, cysteine and phenylalanine counted. Only CDR3 DNA remains: 48 bases, in frame from the first base. The junction shows trimming of 4 bases on V and 4 bases on J, and the gene matches do not reach 9 bases of it. A note on this clonotype: This receptor's antigen is unknown. Base qualities are not provided; no much larger clone lies one nucleotide away.

Results and caveats for the whole study, not just this receptor: Observed TCR beta diversity per million T cells fell roughly linearly with age, and a significant reduction was already apparent by age roughly 41. The CMV infection status of donors was not known, potentially confounding age-related changes in expanded clonotypes. The long-lived group showed more naive CD4+ T cells, fewer expanded clones and increased TCR diversity than the aged group, suggesting age selection. Bulk unsorted PBMC profiling prevented conclusive comparison of naive and antigen-experienced compartments. Total diversity estimates from one million sequenced T cells were considered lower bounds and underestimates. There was a strong correlation between observed TCR beta diversity and the percentage of naive T cells measured by flow cytometry.

The donors were under 40 Caucasian individuals from Russia, aged roughly 6 to 90 years, who were systemically healthy. Each donor gave ten milliliters of peripheral blood, drawn into EDTA-treated Vacutainer tubes. Ficoll-Paque density-gradient centrifugation was used to isolate PBMCs, with at least 7 million per sample. Total RNA, at least 6 micrograms per sample, was extracted from PBMCs with Trizol reagent. Naive CD45RAhigh/CD27high T cell percentages were measured by flow cytometry on a PBMC aliquot from every donor. Here the chain combines TRBV5-1 and TRBJ2-3; 10 junctional bases match TRBD2. This clonotype was sampled from a man aged 25-40 years in good health. Sample: blood. For the CDR3, the sequence is CASSVQAGGLSDTQYF. DNA sequence: TGCGCCAGCAGCGTTCAAGCGGGGGGGCTCTCAGATACGCAGTATTTT.